The 31 T cell receptor beta chains listed next were all sequenced from one sample in a study of early T cells in non-severe SARS-CoV-2 infection. TCRdb recomputed calls from the 5' RACE reads with MiXCR, one row per CDR3 protein. The table has under 45,000 distinct CDR3 sequences, 5.5% to 8% seen once. This material consisted of whole blood, taken at baseline. These receptors all stem from an adult who was a healthcare worker with PCR-confirmed SARS-CoV-2 infection or an uninfected control (not recorded which).

This clonotype was recorded at least ten times. The rearrangement joins TRBV11-2 to TRBJ2-3; no definite D call. Germline V CDR1 and CDR2: SGHAT, FQNNGV. The CDR3 totals 12 residues. The V and J ends lost 5 bases and 2 bases respectively, with 5 bases between them. In DNA, the CDR3 is TGTGCCAGCAGCCCAAACACAGATACGCAGTATTTT. This gives the protein CASSPNTDTQYF.

Concerning this clonotype itself: Germline and junction disagree at one end, which may indicate a read error. The rearrangement links TRBV7-7 to TRBJ2-4, with D possibly TRBD2 on 6 matching bases. Germline CDR1 is SSHAT and CDR2 is FNYEAQ (reference sequence). CDR3 length equals 13 residues. The chain's CDR3 is CASSLDGGADQYF. CDR3 bases: TGTGCTAGCAGCTTAGACGGGGGAGCTGACCAGTACTTC.

This clonotype was detected many times. The V call is TRBV5-4, the J call TRBJ2-5, with 8 bases lining up with TRBD1. The CDR3 length is 16 residues. Trimming removed 1 base from V and 2 bases from J; junction bases left unmatched: 7. Germline CDR1 SGHNT, CDR2 YYREEE (reference sequence). As DNA, the CDR3 is TGTGCCAGCAGCTTGTATTCTACAGGGGGGCAAGAGACCCAGTACTTC. It codes for CASSLYSTGGQETQYF.

The rearrangement joins TRBV6-2 or TRBV6-3 to TRBJ2-3; 11 nucleotides align to TRBD2. The CDR3 totals 16 residues. Germline CDR1 reads MNHEY; CDR2 reads SVGEGT. After removal of 8 bases from V and 0 bases from J, the junction contained 7 bases not matched to a gene. CDR3 protein: CASRIAGGGSTDTQYF. In nucleotides, the CDR3 is TGTGCCAGCCGGATAGCGGGAGGGGGAAGCACAGATACGCAGTATTTT.

This clonotype was detected many times. This chain connects TRBV7-2 to TRBJ2-5; D possibly uses TRBD1 or TRBD2 (5 bases each). Germline V gene sequence: CDR1 SGHTA, CDR2 FQGNSA. The V end lost 5 bases, the J end lost 5 bases, and 15 bases lay between the germline ends. CDR3 size: 14 residues. The CDR3 loop reads CASSANAGAETQYF. The CDR3, as DNA: TGTGCCAGCAGCGCGAACGCCGGGGCCGAGACCCAGTACTTC.

This clonotype was found many times. This chain joins TRBV24-1 and TRBJ1-2; D remains ambiguous. CDR3 length equals 15 residues. Trimming cost V 0 bases and J 3 bases, with 10 bases left between them. Germline-derived CDR1 and CDR2 are KGHDR and SFDVKD. The CDR3 is CATSDLRGRDYGYTF. As DNA, the CDR3 is TGTGCCACCAGTGATTTGAGAGGGAGAGACTATGGCTACACCTTC.

There are many counts of this clonotype. V usage is TRBV3-1 and J usage is TRBJ2-1, with D possibly TRBD2 on 6 matching bases. The germline V and J ends were trimmed by 6 bases and 7 bases, with 13 bases remaining between them. CDR1 and CDR2 from the germline V gene are LGHDT and YNNKEL (reference sequence). The CDR3 sequence is 13 residues long. The CDR3 here is CASSPFRGNEQFF. DNA for the CDR3: TGTGCCAGCAGTCCTTTCCGGGGGAATGAGCAGTTCTTC.

Only a few counts were recorded for this clonotype. The genes are TRBV7-9 and TRBJ2-1; D unclear. Germline V gene sequence: CDR1 SEHNR, CDR2 FQNEAQ (reference sequence). CDR3 length equals 15 residues. The V end lost 5 bases, the J end lost 9 bases, and 20 bases lay between the germline ends. CDR3 sequence: CASSLPRTGLLEQFF. For the CDR3, the DNA is TGTGCCAGCAGCCTACCTCGGACCGGCCTCCTTGAGCAGTTCTTC.

At least ten counts were recorded for this clonotype. The CDR3 spells CASSPNDETQYF. The CDR3 nucleotides are TGTGCCAGCTCCCCCAACGATGAGACCCAGTACTTC. The V and J genes are TRBV18 and TRBJ2-5; D not resolved. From germline, CDR1 is KGHSH and CDR2 LQKENI. The V end was cut by 6 bases, the J end by 5 bases, with 10 bases between. This CDR3 has 12 residues.

This clonotype was detected ten times or more. The V and J genes are TRBV2 and TRBJ2-7; 8 nucleotides line up with TRBD2. V was pared by 6 bases and J by 9 bases, with 13 bases of the junction left unmatched. This CDR3 region has 14 residues. In germline, CDR1 is SNHLY, CDR2 FYNNEI. The CDR3: CASRPPQRELVQYF. CDR3 sequence (DNA): TGTGCCAGCAGGCCCCCCCAGCGGGAGCTGGTGCAGTACTTC.

This clonotype appeared a single time. This chain uses TRBV29-1 with TRBJ2-5; TRBD2 is a possible D gene (5 bases). V was pared by 5 bases and J by 5 bases, with 12 bases between. The CDR3 loop spans 12 amino acids. Looked up from germline, CDR1 is SQVTM and CDR2 is ANQGSEA. CDR3 sequence reads: CSVYRESETQYF. The CDR3 DNA sequence: TGCAGCGTTTATAGGGAGTCGGAGACCCAGTACTTC.

This clonotype was counted many times. V is TRBV7-9 and J is TRBJ2-7; 10 nucleotides agree with TRBD2. The CDR3 spans 14 residues. Trimming took 2 bases from V and 6 from J; bases not matched to a gene: 4. CDR1 SEHNR and CDR2 FQNEAQ come from the germline V gene (reference sequence). The CDR3 spells CASSLSSGSTEQYF. The CDR3 region has the DNA TGTGCCAGCAGCTTATCTAGCGGGAGTACCGAGCAGTACTTC.

This clonotype was counted between two and nine times. V gene TRBV3-1 combines with J gene TRBJ1-1; 7 nucleotides match TRBD1. The germline V gene has CDR1 LGHDT and CDR2 YNNKEL (reference sequence). This CDR3 region has 15 residues. The ends lost 3 bases at V and 4 bases at J; junction bases unmatched: 8. CDR3 loop: CASSQLSHRGTEAFF. As DNA, the CDR3 is TGTGCCAGCAGCCAGCTCTCCCACAGGGGCACTGAAGCTTTCTTT.

By share of the sample, this clonotype is medium-sized. V is TRBV5-6 and J is TRBJ2-1, with TRBD2 identical over 10 bases. V lost 1 base to trimming and J lost 2 bases; unmatched junction nucleotides: 6. The CDR3 totals 17 residues. Germline CDR1 and CDR2: SGHDT and YYEEEE. Written as DNA, the CDR3 is TGTGCCAGCAGCTTGTTAGCGGGAGGCGTCACCTACAATGAGCAGTTCTTC. Amino acid sequence: CASSLLAGGVTYNEQFF.

There are many counts of this clonotype. This chain connects TRBV11-1 to TRBJ2-2, with 8 bases aligning to TRBD2. J was trimmed by 5 bases and V by 6 bases; bases with no gene match: 8. From germline, CDR1 is SGHAT and CDR2 FQDESV (reference sequence). This CDR3 spans 15 amino acids. CDR3 region: CASRRAGVDTGELFF. As DNA, the CDR3 is TGTGCCAGCAGGCGAGCGGGAGTAGATACCGGGGAGCTGTTTTTT.

V and J are TRBV7-3 and TRBJ2-2; the D is unclear. CDR1 SGHTA and CDR2 FQGTGA come from the germline V gene. CDR3 length: 15 amino acids. Trimming shortened V by 5 bases and J by 2 bases, and 12 bases separated the two germline ends. CDR3 amino acids: CASSQQNFNTGELFF. CDR3 bases: TGTGCCAGCAGCCAGCAGAATTTCAACACCGGGGAGCTGTTTTTT.

Only a few counts were recorded for this clonotype. The chain joins TRBV30 to TRBJ2-1; 9 bases match TRBD1. The CDR3 covers 14 residues. J was trimmed by 5 bases and V by 5 bases; bases with no gene match: 7. In germline, CDR1 is GTSNPN, CDR2 SVGIG (reference sequence). Written as DNA, the CDR3 is TGTGCCTGGGGACAGGGGATAGGGAACAATGAGCAGTTCTTC. Protein product: CAWGQGIGNNEQFF.

This clonotype was detected ten times or more. The V and J genes are TRBV5-1 and TRBJ2-7, with 7 nucleotides matching TRBD1. The J segment lost 5 bases and the V segment lost 4 bases, leaving 9 bases of the junction unmatched. The CDR3 runs 14 residues. The germline V gene encodes CDR1 SGHRS and CDR2 YFSETQ. The CDR3 sequence: CASSDRAELDEQYF. The CDR3 DNA sequence: TGCGCCAGCAGCGACAGGGCCGAACTCGACGAGCAGTACTTC.

The chain is built from TRBV7-2 and TRBJ1-4, with a weak D call TRBD1 (6 bases). The CDR3 length is 15 residues. Germline lookup yields CDR1 SGHTA and CDR2 FQGNSA. V lost 5 bases, J lost 6 bases, and 16 bases lay in between. Here the CDR3 reads CASSPSTGRDEKLFF. CDR3 DNA: TGTGCCAGCAGCCCGAGTACAGGGAGGGATGAAAAACTGTTTTTT.

This clonotype was counted ten times or more. The genes are TRBV6-5 and TRBJ1-1, with TRBD1 matching 8 bases. The trim removed 6 bases at V and 8 bases at J, leaving 2 bases unmatched. Germline V CDR1 and CDR2: MNHEY, SVGAGI. The CDR3 contains 11 residues. CDR3 protein: CASSRDREAFF. CDR3 DNA: TGTGCCAGCAGCCGGGACAGGGAAGCTTTCTTT.

The chain joins TRBV18 to TRBJ2-1; 8 bases match TRBD1. J gave up 6 bases and V 1 base, and 8 bases lay outside the gene matches. In germline, CDR1 is KGHSH, CDR2 LQKENI. The CDR3 is 16 amino acids. The DNA of the CDR3 is TGTGCCAGCTCACCACTGCCCGGGACAGGCACCAATGAGCAGTTCTTC. Translating gives CASSPLPGTGTNEQFF.

This CDR3 reads CASSLGQGPDNEQFF. In DNA form, the CDR3 reads TGTGCCAGCAGTCTCGGACAGGGTCCCGACAATGAGCAGTTCTTC. V usage is TRBV6-6 and J usage is TRBJ2-1; 8 bases fit TRBD1. This CDR3 comprises 15 residues. Germline-derived CDR1 and CDR2 are MNHNY and SVGAGI (reference sequence). The trim removed 5 bases at V and 5 bases at J, leaving 8 bases unmatched.

This clonotype has at least ten counts. The J gene is TRBJ2-1, the V gene TRBV11-1, with TRBD2 matching over 7 bases. V gave up 3 bases and J gave up 12 bases; unmatched junction bases: 14. CDR3 size: 15 residues. The germline V gene encodes CDR1 SGHAT and CDR2 FQDESV (reference sequence). The CDR3 DNA is TGTGCCAGCAGCTTCGGGACTAACTCGGCTTTAGGGCAGTTCTTC. The encoded protein is CASSFGTNSALGQFF.

This clonotype was seen a handful of times. The CDR3, as DNA: TGTGCCAGCAGTCTTAAGGGGGCCGCCCTTGAAGCTTTCTTT. Its protein product is CASSLKGAALEAFF. The rearrangement joins TRBV28 to TRBJ1-1, with 7 bases matching TRBD1. The CDR3 contains 14 residues. Germline V gives CDR1 MDHEN, CDR2 SYDVKM. The V gene end was trimmed by 5 bases and the J gene end by 7 bases; junction bases not matched to a gene: 10.

The table lists this clonotype with a count of one. The rearrangement joins TRBV19 to TRBJ2-7, with TRBD2 matching 9 bases. Germline CDR1 and CDR2: LNHDA and SQIVND (reference sequence). V shed 8 bases, J shed 6 bases, and the junction held 8 bases outside the gene matches. CDR3 length: 13 amino acids. The CDR3, as DNA: TGTGCCAGTCAGGGAAGCGGGGGGCGCGAGCAGTACTTC. This codes for CASQGSGGREQYF.

The chain employs TRBV7-9 and TRBJ2-7; 10 bases line up with TRBD2. V was pared by 0 bases and J by 3 bases, with 5 bases of the junction left unmatched. The CDR3 has 16 amino acids. Germline V CDR1 and CDR2: SEHNR, FQNEAQ (reference sequence). The CDR3 reads CASSLATSSGGYEQYF. CDR3 bases: TGTGCCAGCAGCTTAGCCACTTCTAGCGGGGGCTACGAGCAGTACTTC. Full variable domain (missing parts from reference TRBV7-9 and TRBJ2-7): DTGVSQNPRHKITKRGQNVTFRCDPISEHNRLYWYRQTLGQGPEFLTYFQNEAQLEKSRLLSDRFSAERPKGSFSTLEIQRTEQGDSAMYLCASSLATSSGGYEQYFGPGTRLTVT.

This clonotype was detected a few times. This chain links TRBV7-2 with TRBJ1-4; unclear D gene. The CDR3 is 16 residues long. V dropped 0 bases and J dropped 7 bases, with 15 bases sitting between them. Looked up from germline, CDR1 is SGHTA and CDR2 is FQGNSA. CDR3 DNA: TGTGCCAGCAGCTTAGCCCAAGCGCCCGGTGGTGAAAAACTGTTTTTT. Amino acids: CASSLAQAPGGEKLFF.

At least ten counts were recorded for this clonotype. The chain has TRBV5-4 and TRBJ2-2; D is uncertain. The germline V gene has CDR1 SGHNT and CDR2 YYREEE (reference sequence). The CDR3 runs 12 residues. Trimming stripped 2 bases from V and 3 bases from J, with 2 bases between. The CDR3 sequence: CASSFYTGELFF. DNA of the CDR3: TGTGCCAGCAGCTTTTACACCGGGGAGCTGTTTTTT.

This chain uses TRBV7-2 with TRBJ2-1; a weak D match, TRBD2 (6 bases). Germline V gene lookup returns CDR1 SGHTA and CDR2 FQGNSA. This CDR3 spans 13 amino acids. Trimming stripped 5 bases from V and 9 bases from J, with 14 bases between. Written as DNA, the CDR3 is TGTGCCAGCAGCAAGACTAGTAGGGTTGAGCAGTTCTTC. It specifies CASSKTSRVEQFF.

The rearrangement uses TRBV6-5 and TRBJ1-3; 10 bases line up with TRBD1. Germline-derived CDR1 and CDR2 are MNHEY and SVGAGI. V lost 6 bases, J lost 2 bases, and 1 base stayed unmatched. The CDR3 is 14 amino acids. The CDR3 nucleotides are TGTGCCAGCAGGGGACAGGGGACTGGAAACACCATATATTTT. Its translation is CASRGQGTGNTIYF.

This clonotype was seen many times. The chain carries TRBV6-1 and TRBJ1-1; 7 nucleotides match TRBD1. This CDR3 region has 15 residues. V trimming: 6 bases; J trimming: 0 bases; junction bases outside the gene matches: 7. Germline V gene sequence: CDR1 MNHNS, CDR2 SASEGT. Here the CDR3 DNA reads TGTGCCAGCAGGCGACAGGGTTACATGAACACTGAAGCTTTCTTT. Translating gives CASRRQGYMNTEAFF.